Below, 26 T cell receptor beta chains from the same sample are listed, as sequenced in a study of cytomegalovirus exposure and HLA in healthy donors. 13 Jbeta primers and 60 Vbeta primers were used for the PCR. The protocol was immunoSEQ multiplex PCR, while the TCRdb copy is restricted to in-frame clones and leaves out a portion. The sample has some 150,000 clones; about 83% are singletons. Sequenced material: PBMCs. Source of these receptors: a woman aged 25 to 39 in good health and CMV-seronegative.

This clone was counted a single time. CDR3 in amino acids: CASSEGLTNQPQHF. In DNA form, the CDR3 reads TGTGCCAGCAGCGAGGGTTTAACAAATCAGCCCCAGCATTTT. The genes are TRBV5-4 and TRBJ1-5; D gene ambiguous. Trimming removed 4 bases at V and 4 bases at J, with 12 bases between. Germline CDR1 reads SGHNT; CDR2 reads YYREEE (reference sequence). CDR3 length equals 14 residues.

The chain employs TRBV9 and TRBJ2-1; TRBD2 matches at 12 bases. Per the germline V gene, CDR1 is SGDLS and CDR2 is YYNGEE. V shed 4 bases and J 9 bases; nucleotides not matched to a gene: 8. There are 15 residues in the CDR3. The CDR3 bases are TGTGCCAGCAGCTCTCGACTAGCGGGAGAACGTGAGCAGTTCTTC. Encoded protein: CASSSRLAGEREQFF.

A few counts support this clone. V and J are TRBV29-1 and TRBJ1-1; tentative D call: TRBD1 (5 bases). Trimming shortened V by 6 bases and J by 7 bases, and 12 bases separated the two germline ends. The CDR3 covers 11 residues. Germline CDR1 SQVTM, CDR2 ANQGSEA. CDR3 sequence: CSVLTVFEAFF. Here the CDR3 DNA reads TGCAGCGTACTGACAGTATTTGAAGCTTTCTTT.

The gene calls are TRBV19 and TRBJ1-1, with D possibly TRBD1 on 6 matching bases. Germline V gives CDR1 LNHDA, CDR2 SQIVND (reference sequence). The CDR3 loop spans 14 amino acids. The V end was cut by 3 bases, the J end by 11 bases, with 19 bases between. CDR3 DNA: TGTGCCAGTAGTATCCAGGGGCCCGTGGTGTGGGCTTTCTTT. Amino acid sequence: CASSIQGPVVWAFF.

The chain recombines TRBV5-4 with TRBJ2-1; 12 bases agree with TRBD2. The germline V gene encodes CDR1 SGHNT and CDR2 YYREEE (reference sequence). V lost 3 bases to trimming and J lost 7 bases; unmatched junction nucleotides: 8. The CDR3 totals 16 residues. CDR3 amino acids: CASSSGASGGGNEQFF. DNA for the CDR3: TGTGCCAGCAGCTCCGGGGCTAGCGGGGGGGGAAATGAGCAGTTCTTC.

The CDR3 region has the DNA TGTGCTAGTGGTGCGGCCGGGACAGGGAGGTACGAGCAGTACTTC. Its translation: CASGAAGTGRYEQYF. The rearrangement links TRBV12-5 to TRBJ2-7; TRBD1 matches 9 bases. After removal of 5 bases from V and 4 bases from J, the junction contained 9 bases not matched to a gene. In germline, CDR1 is LGHNT, CDR2 FRNRAP. The CDR3 has 15 amino acids.

The chain is built from TRBV5-1 and TRBJ2-5; TRBD2 matches at 12 bases. The DNA matches TRBJ2-7 better at its end, which makes the J call doubtful. Germline V gives CDR1 SGHRS, CDR2 YFSETQ. CDR3 size: 15 residues. In DNA form, the CDR3 reads TGCGCCAGCAGCACACTAGCGGGAGGTTCCTACGAGCAGTACTTC. The encoded protein is CASSTLAGGSYEQYF.

The chain is built from TRBV6-5 and TRBJ2-1; 9 bases are shared with TRBD1. J was trimmed by 5 bases and V by 7 bases; bases with no gene match: 9. Per germline, CDR1 MNHEY and CDR2 SVGAGI. This CDR3 has 15 residues. CDR3 loop: CASTNGGQGHNEQFF. The DNA for the CDR3 is TGTGCCAGCACCAACGGGGGACAGGGACACAATGAGCAGTTCTTC.

This clone was counted once. The V and J genes are TRBV7-2 and TRBJ2-4; possible D gene TRBD2, 6 bases. The V gene lost 3 bases and the J gene lost 0 bases, with 12 bases spanning the gap. The CDR3 length is 16 residues. Germline CDR1 SGHTA, CDR2 FQGNSA. Here the CDR3 reads CASSFSGVLAKNIQYF. CDR3 bases: TGTGCCAGCAGCTTTTCGGGGGTACTAGCCAAAAACATTCAGTACTTC.

The V and J genes are TRBV4-1 and TRBJ1-1, with D hard to call. CDR3 length: 14 amino acids. V dropped 2 bases and J dropped 1 base, with 8 bases sitting between them. Germline CDR1 MGHRA, CDR2 YSYEKL. CDR3 protein: CASSQFIGNTEAFF. The CDR3 bases are TGCGCCAGCAGCCAATTTATCGGGAACACTGAAGCTTTCTTT.

The V and J genes are TRBV16 and TRBJ1-3; a weak D match, TRBD1 (5 bases). CDR3 length: 14 amino acids. V dropped 6 bases and J dropped 4 bases, with 13 bases sitting between them. The V gene's germline CDR1 is KGHSY and CDR2 FQNENV. As DNA, the CDR3 is TGTGCCAGCAGACAGGCCCTCGGCGGAAACACCATATATTTT. Translation: CASRQALGGNTIYF. Supplemented by reference TRBV16 and TRBJ1-3, the full variable domain reads GEEVAQTPKHLVRGEGQKAKLYCAPIKGHSYVFWYQQVLKNEFKFLISFQNENVFDETGMPKERFSAKCLPNSPCSLEIQATKLEDSAVYFCASRQALGGNTIYFGEGSWLTVV.

The rearrangement joins TRBV10-3 to TRBJ1-5; tentative D call: TRBD1 (6 bases). The germline V gene encodes CDR1 ENHRY and CDR2 SYGVKD. The CDR3 contains 15 residues. Trimming removed 2 bases at V and 6 bases at J, with 14 bases between. The CDR3 DNA reads as TGTGCCATCAGTGAGAACACAGGGTCAAGTCAGCCCCAGCATTTT. Translated: CAISENTGSSQPQHF.

The J gene is TRBJ2-5, the V gene TRBV4-2; 7 nucleotides agree with TRBD2. The CDR3 has 13 residues. Trimming took 1 base from V and 4 from J; bases not matched to a gene: 0. The germline CDR1 and CDR2 sequences are LGHNA and YNFKEQ. Written as DNA, the CDR3 is TGTGCCAGCAGCCAAGCGGGGGGAGAGACCCAGTACTTC. Its translation is CASSQAGGETQYF.

The chain is built from TRBV6-1 and TRBJ1-2, with D possibly being TRBD1 (5 bases). In germline, CDR1 is MNHNS, CDR2 SASEGT. This CDR3 contains 14 residues. Trimming cost V 6 bases and J 8 bases, with 19 bases left between them. CDR3 sequence: CASSTQGAAGGYTF. The CDR3 region has the DNA TGTGCCAGCAGCACTCAGGGTGCGGCGGGGGGCTACACCTTC.

This clone was observed a few times. The J gene is TRBJ1-4, the V gene TRBV7-9; D is undetermined. Between the trimmed V and J ends, which lost 1 base and 0 bases, there was a span of 6 bases. Germline CDR1 reads SEHNR; CDR2 reads FQNEAQ (reference sequence). The CDR3 totals 15 residues. The CDR3 protein is CASSLDQATNEKLFF. The CDR3 DNA sequence: TGTGCCAGCAGCTTAGACCAGGCAACTAATGAAAAACTGTTTTTT.

The chain employs TRBV14 and TRBJ2-1, with 9 nucleotides matching TRBD2. This CDR3 comprises 15 residues. Trimming took 1 base from V and 2 from J; bases not matched to a gene: 0. Looked up from germline, CDR1 is SGHDN and CDR2 is FVKESK. The CDR3 DNA follows: TGTGCCAGCAGCCAAGGACTAGCGGCCTACAATGAGCAGTTCTTC. It yields the protein CASSQGLAAYNEQFF. Full variable domain (remainder filled in from reference TRBV14 and TRBJ2-1): EAGVTQFPSHSVIEKGQTVTLRCDPISGHDNLYWYRRVMGKEIKFLLHFVKESKQDESGMPNNRFLAERTGGTYSTLKVQPAELEDSGVYFCASSQGLAAYNEQFFGPGTRLTVL.

This clone appeared a single time. The V gene is TRBV12-2, the J gene TRBJ2-1; no check of the table's D call, TRBD1, against the DNA was made. TRBV12-2 constitutes a pseudogene. CDR3 length equals 10 residues. CDR3 coding DNA: TGTGCAAGTCCCAACAATGAGCAGTTCTTC. This codes for CASPNNEQFF.

V is TRBV19 and J is TRBJ2-3; tentative D call: TRBD1 (5 bases). The CDR3 runs 16 residues. CDR1 is LNHDA and CDR2 is SQIVND in the germline V gene (reference sequence). Trimming took off 3 bases at V and 4 bases at J, with 17 bases between the two ends. Written as DNA, the CDR3 is TGTGCCAGTAGTATCCCTACAGGACCTTGGGCAGATACGCAGTATTTT. Its protein is CASSIPTGPWADTQYF.

CDR3 amino acids: CASSLQGGTEAFF. The CDR3 region has the DNA TGTGCCAGCAGCCTGCAAGGGGGCACTGAAGCTTTCTTT. The chain recombines TRBV7-9 with TRBJ1-1, with TRBD1 as a possible D gene (6 bases). Trimming removed 5 bases at V and 4 bases at J, with 11 bases between. The germline CDR1 and CDR2 sequences are SEHNR and FQNEAQ (reference sequence). This CDR3 spans 13 amino acids. Combining the CDR3 with reference TRBV7-9 and TRBJ1-1 gives the whole variable domain DTGVSQNPRHKITKRGQNVTFRCDPISEHNRLYWYRQTLGQGPEFLTYFQNEAQLEKSRLLSDRFSAERPKGSFSTLEIQRTEQGDSAMYLCASSLQGGTEAFFGQGTRLTVV.

The chain is built from TRBV10-3 and TRBJ2-3, with D possibly TRBD1 on 6 matching bases. V lost 10 bases to trimming and J lost 0 bases, with 17 bases between them. There are 15 residues in the CDR3. The germline CDR1 and CDR2 sequences are ENHRY and SYGVKD. DNA of the CDR3: TGTGCCACAGCCCCAGGGGAATCTAGCACAGATACGCAGTATTTT. Translating it yields CATAPGESSTDTQYF.

This sequence joins TRBV19 and TRBJ2-3, with D perhaps matching TRBD1 (5 bases). Trimming pared 5 bases from V and 6 bases from J, leaving 9 bases between. Germline lookup yields CDR1 LNHDA and CDR2 SQIVND (reference sequence). CDR3 length: 12 residues. The CDR3 spells CASSPPGDTQYF. The CDR3 nucleotides read TGTGCCAGTAGTCCCCCAGGGGATACGCAGTATTTT.

V gene TRBV4-2 combines with J gene TRBJ2-3; D perhaps matches TRBD2 (5 bases). Germline values: CDR1 LGHNA, CDR2 YNFKEQ. The CDR3 is 15 residues long. V lost 0 bases, J lost 4 bases, and 11 bases lay in between. CDR3 sequence: CASSQDPPEADTQYF. As DNA, the CDR3 is TGTGCCAGCAGCCAAGATCCCCCGGAGGCAGATACGCAGTATTTT.

A note on this clone: Its ends do not fully match the called genes, so a read error is possible. The chain links TRBV5-6 to TRBJ2-7, with 9 positions matching TRBD1. This CDR3 has 14 amino acids. Germline CDR1 reads SGHDT; CDR2 reads YYEEEE. CDR3 sequence (DNA): TGTGCCAGCAGCTCGGGACAGGGCGCTACTAGGAAGCACTTC. The encoded protein is CASSSGQGATRKHF.

As DNA, the CDR3 is TGTGCCAGCTCCAAAGGGACCGGAGGGGTCGAGCAGTACTTC. Translating it yields CASSKGTGGVEQYF. This chain links TRBV27 with TRBJ2-7; a weak D match, TRBD2 (6 bases). The CDR3 loop spans 14 amino acids. The V gene's germline CDR1 is MNHEY and CDR2 SMNVEV (reference sequence). Trimming took off 8 bases at V and 6 bases at J, with 20 bases between the two ends.

The chain uses TRBV6-6 and TRBJ1-1; no clear D. CDR3 length: 14 amino acids. V shed 3 bases and J shed 10 bases, with 18 bases lying between them. Looked up from germline, CDR1 is MNHNY and CDR2 is SVGAGI (reference sequence). The CDR3 bases are TGTGCCAGCAGTTATCCCCTCCGGGAGCCAAGAGCTTTCTTT. This codes for CASSYPLREPRAFF.

The gene calls are TRBV29-1 and TRBJ2-3; 7 bases are shared with TRBD1. With 7 bases clipped from V and 0 bases from J, the junction kept 7 bases outside the gene matches. This CDR3 comprises 14 residues. Germline CDR1 reads SQVTM; CDR2 reads ANQGSEA. The CDR3 is CSALQGSSTDTQYF. The CDR3, as DNA: TGCAGCGCTCTACAGGGGTCTAGCACAGATACGCAGTATTTT.